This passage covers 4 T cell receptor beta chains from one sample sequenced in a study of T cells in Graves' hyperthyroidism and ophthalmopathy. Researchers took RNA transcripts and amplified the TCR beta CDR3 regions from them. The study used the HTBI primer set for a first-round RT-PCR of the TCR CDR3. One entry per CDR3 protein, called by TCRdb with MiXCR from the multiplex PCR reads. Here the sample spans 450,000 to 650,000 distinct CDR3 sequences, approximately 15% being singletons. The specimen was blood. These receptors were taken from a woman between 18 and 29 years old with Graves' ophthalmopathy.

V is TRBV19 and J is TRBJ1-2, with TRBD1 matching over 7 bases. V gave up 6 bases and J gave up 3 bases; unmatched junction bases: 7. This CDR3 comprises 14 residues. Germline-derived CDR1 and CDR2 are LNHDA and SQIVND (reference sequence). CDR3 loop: CASSDRDSDYGYTF. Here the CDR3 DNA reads TGTGCCAGTAGCGACCGGGACAGTGACTATGGCTACACCTTC.

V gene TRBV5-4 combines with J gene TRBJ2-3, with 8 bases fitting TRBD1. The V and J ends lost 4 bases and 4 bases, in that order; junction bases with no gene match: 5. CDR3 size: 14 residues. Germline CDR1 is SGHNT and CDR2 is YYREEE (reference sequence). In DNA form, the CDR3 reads TGTGCCAGCAGCCCCCCGACAGGGGCAGATACGCAGTATTTT. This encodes CASSPPTGADTQYF. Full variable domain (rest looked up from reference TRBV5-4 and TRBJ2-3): ETGVTQSPTHLIKTRGQQVTLRCSSQSGHNTVSWYQQALGQGPQFIFQYYREEENGRGNFPPRFSGLQFPNYSSELNVNALELDDSALYLCASSPPTGADTQYFGPGTRLTVL.

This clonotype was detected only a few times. As DNA, the CDR3 is TGTGCCAGCAGCTTGGACAGGGACCTCCTCCACTTT. It translates to CASSLDRDLLHF. The V and J genes are TRBV5-8 and TRBJ1-6; D is possibly TRBD1 (6 bases). The V end lost 0 bases, the J end lost 15 bases, and 10 bases lay between the germline ends. The CDR3 spans 12 residues. The germline V gene has CDR1 SGHTS and CDR2 YDEGEE.

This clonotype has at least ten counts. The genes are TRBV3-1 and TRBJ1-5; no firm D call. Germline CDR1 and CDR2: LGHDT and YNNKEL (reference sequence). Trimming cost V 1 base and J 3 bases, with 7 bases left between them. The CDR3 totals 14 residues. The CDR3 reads CASSQGTDNQPQHF. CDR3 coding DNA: TGTGCCAGCAGCCAAGGGACCGACAATCAGCCCCAGCATTTT.